This entry concerns a single T cell receptor (beta chain). With 4 bases clipped from V and 7 bases from J, the junction kept 3 bases outside the gene matches. In germline, CDR1 is SGHRS, CDR2 YFSETQ. The CDR3 has 14 residues. This record comes from a study of blood T cell repertoires in COVID-19. Followed over time, Seattle patients had been enrolled while infection was active. TCRdb's copy holds only in-frame clones and misses some; the assay was immunoSEQ multiplex PCR. The sample yields some 150,000 clones, approximately 85% seen once. This receptor was obtained from a woman in her sixties or seventies with COVID-19, enrolled during active disease. The source material was peripheral blood. The genes are TRBV5-1 and TRBJ1-6, with 9 bases aligning to TRBD1. The CDR3 region is CASSRDRDNSPLHF. The CDR3 nucleotides read TGCGCCAGCAGCCGGGACAGGGACAATTCACCCCTCCACTTT.